The clone carrying this T cell receptor (beta chain) was seen only a few times. This specimen belongs to a study of T-cell memory formation after mild COVID-19. TCRdb processed the 5' RACE reads anew with MiXCR; each CDR3 protein has one entry. The repertoire includes 150,000 to 200,000 distinct CDR3 sequences, roughly 17% of them detected once, and about 2% sits in the top ten. The sequence derives from an adult woman who had mild COVID-19 (a few samples of this study predate the infection). Cell type and time point are not known. Sample: PBMCs or a T cell subset sorted from them (not recorded which).

The CDR3 coding sequence is TGTGCCTGGAGCCCCGATGGACTAGCGGGGGGGATAAGCTCCTACAATGAGCAGTTCTTC. It specifies CAWSPDGLAGGISSYNEQFF. This sequence joins TRBV30 and TRBJ2-1; TRBD2 matches 15 bases. This CDR3 region has 20 residues. V was pared by 3 bases and J by 0 bases, with 12 bases of the junction left unmatched. Germline CDR1 and CDR2: GTSNPN and SVGIG (reference sequence).